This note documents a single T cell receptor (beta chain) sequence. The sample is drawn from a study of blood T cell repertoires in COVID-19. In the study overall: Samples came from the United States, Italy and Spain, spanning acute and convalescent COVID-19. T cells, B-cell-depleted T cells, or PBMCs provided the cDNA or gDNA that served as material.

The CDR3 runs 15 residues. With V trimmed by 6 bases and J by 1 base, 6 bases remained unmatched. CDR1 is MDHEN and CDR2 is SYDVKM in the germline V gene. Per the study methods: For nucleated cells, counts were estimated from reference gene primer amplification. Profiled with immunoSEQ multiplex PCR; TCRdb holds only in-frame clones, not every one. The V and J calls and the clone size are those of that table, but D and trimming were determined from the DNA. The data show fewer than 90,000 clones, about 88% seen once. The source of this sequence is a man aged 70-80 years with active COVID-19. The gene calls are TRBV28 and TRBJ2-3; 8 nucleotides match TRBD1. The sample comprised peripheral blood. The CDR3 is CASSKPGQGTDTQYF. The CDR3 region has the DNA TGTGCCAGCAGCAAACCGGGACAGGGCACAGATACGCAGTATTTT.